The 21 T cell receptor beta chains below were found in one sample sequenced in a study of CD8 T cells in Susac syndrome. Random hexamers were used to reverse transcribe an amount of roughly 0.45 to 1 ug RNA. Each CDR3 protein gets one entry after TCRdb re-called the immunoSEQ multiplex PCR reads with MiXCR. The sample has 400,000 to 550,000 distinct CDR3 sequences, 75% to 90% seen once. Sequencing used CD8+ T cells from PBMCs. These receptor sequences come from a human donor with multiple sclerosis.

DNA for the CDR3: TGCAGTGCTGGCATGGGAGTGACTGACTACAATGAGCAGTTCTTC. Its translation: CSAGMGVTDYNEQFF. The chain recombines TRBV20-1 with TRBJ2-1; D perhaps matches TRBD2 (5 bases). Trimming left V 5 bases short and J 3 bases short, with 17 bases between. The V gene's germline CDR1 is DFQATT and CDR2 SNEGSKA (reference sequence). This CDR3 comprises 15 residues.

A remark on this clonotype: Because the CDR3 is missing its conserved closing phenylalanine or tryptophan, this is likely a read error. V usage is TRBV30 and J usage is TRBJ2-7, with TRBD2 matching over 7 bases. Trimming cost V 5 bases and J 5 bases; bases outside gene matches: 3. CDR1 is GTSNPN, CDR2 SVGIG, per germline (reference sequence). CDR3 size: 11 residues. The CDR3, as DNA: TGTGCCTGGGACGGGGGGAACGAGCAGTACCTC. Translated: CAWDGGNEQYL.

The chain's CDR3 is CASSFGRTEAFF. In nucleotides, the CDR3 is TGTGCCAGCAGCTTTGGAAGGACTGAAGCTTTCTTT. The chain combines TRBV7-9 with TRBJ1-1; the D is unclear. Germline V gene data show CDR1 as SEHNR and CDR2 as FQNEAQ (reference sequence). V lost 3 bases, J lost 5 bases, and 7 bases lay in between. The CDR3 contains 12 residues.

The chain links TRBV5-6 to TRBJ2-3; unclear D gene. From germline, CDR1 is SGHDT and CDR2 YYEEEE. The length of the CDR3 is 14 residues. Trimming took off 2 bases at V and 5 bases at J, with 12 bases between the two ends. CDR3 sequence (DNA): TGTGCCAGCAGCTTTATTACAGAAAGAGATACGCAGTATTTT. Translated: CASSFITERDTQYF.

V gene TRBV4-1 combines with J gene TRBJ2-1, with 7 nucleotides matching TRBD2. CDR1 is MGHRA and CDR2 is YSYEKL in the germline V gene. The CDR3 covers 15 residues. The trim removed 0 bases at V and 8 bases at J, leaving 7 bases unmatched. The CDR3 DNA sequence: TGCGCCAGCAGCCAAGATAGTGGGGGGGACGATGAGCAGTTCTTC. This codes for CASSQDSGGDDEQFF.

This sequence joins TRBV12-3 or TRBV12-4 and TRBJ2-7; TRBD1 matches 9 bases. The CDR3 is 12 residues long. The V segment lost 3 bases and the J segment 6 bases; nucleotides outside the gene matches: 0. In nucleotides, the CDR3 is TGTGCCAGCAGTTTGACAGGGGGCGAGCAGTACTTC. Protein sequence: CASSLTGGEQYF.

The V gene is TRBV4-2, the J gene TRBJ1-1, with a weak D call TRBD1 (6 bases). The length of the CDR3 is 18 residues. With 0 bases removed from V and 0 bases from J, the gap between germline ends came to 17 bases. Germline V gives CDR1 LGHNA, CDR2 YNFKEQ. CDR3 loop: CASSQDSPRTEMNTEAFF. CDR3 sequence (DNA): TGTGCCAGCAGCCAAGATTCCCCAAGGACAGAGATGAACACTGAAGCTTTCTTT.

The genes are TRBV20-1 and TRBJ2-7; no reliable D call. Trimming pared 3 bases from V and 4 bases from J, leaving 13 bases between. This CDR3 comprises 13 residues. The germline V gene has CDR1 DFQATT and CDR2 SNEGSKA (reference sequence). Here the CDR3 reads CSASTQKSYEQYF. DNA of the CDR3: TGCAGTGCTAGTACTCAGAAGTCTTACGAGCAGTACTTC.

This clonotype was seen only a few times. The chain recombines TRBV28 with TRBJ2-2; no firm D call. The CDR3 spans 12 residues. Germline CDR1 MDHEN, CDR2 SYDVKM. V was cut by 5 bases and J by 7 bases, with 8 bases left in between. The CDR3 DNA reads TGTGCCAGCAGTACGGATGGCGGGGAGCTGTTTTTT. Amino acids: CASSTDGGELFF.

The chain combines TRBV7-9 with TRBJ2-7; D gene unclear. This CDR3 is 13 amino acids long. CDR1 is SEHNR, CDR2 FQNEAQ, per germline (reference sequence). V was shortened by 5 bases and J by 2 bases, with 10 bases between the two germline ends. The CDR3 protein is CASSPDITYEQYF. In DNA, the CDR3 is TGTGCCAGCAGCCCCGACATTACCTACGAGCAGTACTTC.

This chain joins TRBV2 and TRBJ2-1; TRBD1 agrees at 9 bases. V dropped 7 bases and J dropped 8; count of bases not matched to a gene: 9. This CDR3 region has 14 residues. The germline gives CDR1 SNHLY, CDR2 FYNNEI. The CDR3 region is CASTSGQGFHEQFF. In nucleotides, the CDR3 is TGTGCCAGCACCAGCGGACAGGGGTTTCATGAGCAGTTCTTC.

In this sample, this clonotype turned up once. V and J are TRBV13 and TRBJ1-2; D perhaps matches TRBD1 (6 bases). Between the trimmed V and J ends, which lost 6 bases and 5 bases, there was a span of 16 bases. Germline-derived CDR1 and CDR2 are PRHDT and FYEKMQ (reference sequence). The CDR3 is made up of 14 amino acids. The CDR3 DNA sequence: TGTGCCAGCAGTCAGGGGACCCTGCGGTATGGCTACACCTTC. Translated: CASSQGTLRYGYTF.

V gene TRBV28 combines with J gene TRBJ2-5, with D unresolved. CDR1 and CDR2 from the germline V gene are MDHEN and SYDVKM. The ends were cut back, 6 bases at V and 4 bases at J, with 18 bases in the middle. This CDR3 contains 15 residues. This chain's CDR3 is CASSDTDGGPETQYF. The CDR3 bases are TGTGCCAGCAGCGATACCGATGGCGGTCCAGAGACCCAGTACTTC.

The chain carries TRBV4-1 and TRBJ1-5; D is uncertain. V was clipped by 3 bases and J by 6 bases, with 6 bases between them. The CDR3 sequence is 12 residues long. Germline V gene data show CDR1 as MGHRA and CDR2 as YSYEKL. CDR3 residues: CASSHLGQPQHF. DNA for the CDR3: TGCGCCAGCAGCCATCTTGGTCAGCCCCAGCATTTT.

This clonotype came up a few times. This rearrangement joins TRBV27 to TRBJ2-3, with TRBD1 as a possible D gene (6 bases). The V end lost 5 bases, the J end lost 2 bases, and 14 bases lay between the germline ends. Per the germline V gene, CDR1 is MNHEY and CDR2 is SMNVEV (reference sequence). CDR3 length equals 15 residues. CDR3 in DNA: TGTGCCAGCAGTGCAGGGGCCTCCAACACAGATACGCAGTATTTT. Translation: CASSAGASNTDTQYF.

This chain uses TRBV7-9 with TRBJ2-6; weak D call: TRBD2 (5 bases). Germline values: CDR1 SEHNR, CDR2 FQNEAQ (reference sequence). The CDR3 is 14 residues long. The V end was cut by 11 bases, the J end by 1 base, with 12 bases between. CDR3 residues: CAVARGSGANVLTF. DNA of the CDR3: TGTGCCGTTGCCCGAGGGTCTGGGGCCAACGTCCTGACTTTC.

V is TRBV27 and J is TRBJ2-3; TRBD2 aligns across 8 bases. The junction had 14 bases not matched to a gene; V was cut back by 9 bases and J by 0 bases. CDR1 is MNHEY and CDR2 is SMNVEV in the germline V gene (reference sequence). The CDR3 totals 17 residues. CDR3 coding DNA: TGTGCCAGTAGAGGACTAGCAGACTATACTAGCACAGATACGCAGTATTTT. Translating gives CASRGLADYTSTDTQYF.

V usage is TRBV12-3 or TRBV12-4 and J usage is TRBJ1-5; 7 nucleotides match TRBD1. V lost 3 bases to trimming and J lost 1 base; unmatched junction nucleotides: 6. This CDR3 spans 16 amino acids. The CDR3 is CASSFRRQGSNQPQHF. The CDR3 DNA sequence: TGTGCCAGCAGTTTCCGACGACAGGGAAGCAATCAGCCCCAGCATTTT.

The rearrangement links TRBV9 to TRBJ2-1, with 7 bases lining up with TRBD1. The junction had 3 bases not matched to a gene; V was cut back by 0 bases and J by 0 bases. The length of the CDR3 is 16 residues. In germline, CDR1 is SGDLS, CDR2 YYNGEE. The CDR3 region has the DNA TGTGCCAGCAGCGTAGCCAGGACAGGCTCCTACAATGAGCAGTTCTTC. Amino acids: CASSVARTGSYNEQFF.

The rearrangement uses TRBV28 and TRBJ2-3; D remains unclear. V lost 6 bases, J lost 3 bases, and 16 bases lay in between. Germline values: CDR1 MDHEN, CDR2 SYDVKM. CDR3 length: 15 residues. The CDR3 DNA follows: TGTGCCAGCAGCCCGACCGGTATGATTACAGATACGCAGTATTTT. It translates to CASSPTGMITDTQYF.

This clonotype showed up just once. The CDR3 sequence: CASSSYGQGALSGANVLTF. The CDR3 DNA sequence: TGTGCCAGCAGCTCTTATGGACAGGGGGCACTATCTGGGGCCAACGTCCTGACTTTC. The chain joins TRBV7-3 to TRBJ2-6; TRBD1 agrees at 11 bases. J was trimmed by 1 base and V by 4 bases; bases with no gene match: 9. From germline, CDR1 is SGHTA and CDR2 FQGTGA. This CDR3 comprises 19 residues.